Included here is one T cell receptor beta chain sequence, with context. The antigen is not known. Germline CDR1 reads MNHEY; CDR2 reads SVGAGI. This CDR3 region has 11 residues. V trimming: 8 bases; J trimming: 6 bases; junction bases outside the gene matches: 2. Assay: immunoSEQ multiplex PCR; the TCRdb copy retains only in-frame clones and omits some. Among some 28,000 clones listed, about four fifths were seen once. The data are from a study of a mutant IDH1 vaccine in newly diagnosed glioma. Study-level background: Vaccination was launched 4-6 weeks after radiotherapy alone, or with temozolomide cycles. General study points: There seemed to be no relation between pseudoprogression and changes in top peripheral T cell clonotypes. The vaccine induced immune responses, and these occurred in around 93% of patients.

Stated time point: week 23, last vaccination. Alongside topical imiquimod, each dose of vaccine comprised 300 ug of mutant IDH1 20-mer peptide. The rearrangement links TRBV6-5 to TRBJ2-5, with 8 nucleotides matching TRBD2. The sample in question was PBMCs, obtained from a glioma patient whose treatment included an IDH1 peptide vaccine. The TCR comes from a woman aged 25 to 39 with glioma. This chain's CDR3 is CASQRGKTQYF. In DNA, the CDR3 is TGTGCCAGCCAGCGGGGGAAGACCCAGTACTTC.